This T cell receptor (beta chain) originates from a study of early T cells in non-severe SARS-CoV-2 infection (dated by TCRdb to the early 2020s). As for the study more broadly: Bulk RNA from unsorted whole blood was used for TCR sequencing, so alpha and beta chains could not be paired. The paper as a whole reports these results and caveats: VDJdb matching was skewed toward anti-spike CD8 responses, so virus-specific expansions were likely underestimated and private and CD4 specificities were missed.

This clonotype came up a few times. Its specific antigen is unknown. No quality values exist for individual bases; no much larger clone is one base distant. Receptor libraries were prepared by 5' RACE. This sample was sequenced with a NextSeq 500. Unique molecular identifiers were attached to individual cDNA molecules in the TCR library protocol so that sequencing error and PCR bias could be corrected. Both TCR alpha and beta chains were sequenced, and tight co-correlation was observed between alpha and beta sequence abundances in each sample. The authors processed their data as follows. Decombinator V4 was used to annotate the V gene, J gene and CDR3 of the TCR sequences. TCRs were defined as expanded if a significant change between any two time points was detected under a Poisson model with p below 0.0001. TCR abundances were normalised to the total number of TCRs sequenced per sample and expressed as counts per million. TRAV1-2 paired with TRAJ12, TRAJ20 or TRAJ33 defined MAIT TCRs, while TRAV10 paired with TRAJ18 defined iNKT TCRs. A search of VDJdb, accessed on 1 November 2021, was run for TCRs annotated to CMV, EBV and SARS-CoV-2, with TCRs annotated for multiple antigens excluded. The public reads were reanalyzed by TCRdb: fastp trimming at Q25, MiXCR alignment, in-frame beta chains only. Merged by CDR3 protein, the rows form single entries marked with the most common genes and DNA. These V and J calls originate from TCRdb's pipeline instead of the authors' own analysis. The sample table holds roughly 40,000 distinct CDR3 sequences, of which around 7.8% were seen once. The top ten clones comprise 8% to 9.5% of the sample.

The study was a case-control design nested within a healthcare worker cohort in London, UK, with weekly nasopharyngeal swab PCR tests and blood sampling. Healthcare workers were recruited between 23 and 31 March 2020, during the week of the UK lockdown, and were followed weekly for up to about 15 weeks. The CDR3 has 15 amino acids, counting the end cysteine and phenylalanine. The CDR3 DNA has 45 bases and is translated from base 1. Trimming takes 3 bases from V and 4 bases from J, and the germline ends sit 15 bases apart. CDR1 and CDR2, per the germline V gene, are MNHEY and SVGEGT. Recombination connected TRBV6-2 or TRBV6-3 to TRBJ1-1; TRBD1 is perhaps the D gene, given 6 matching bases. The sequenced sample consisted of whole blood. The receptor was derived from an adult who was a healthcare worker with PCR-confirmed SARS-CoV-2 infection or an uninfected control (not recorded which). The CDR3 has the sequence CASSYTGARSTEAFF. At the DNA level, the sequence is TGTGCCAGCAGTTATACGGGGGCGCGGAGCACTGAAGCTTTCTTT.